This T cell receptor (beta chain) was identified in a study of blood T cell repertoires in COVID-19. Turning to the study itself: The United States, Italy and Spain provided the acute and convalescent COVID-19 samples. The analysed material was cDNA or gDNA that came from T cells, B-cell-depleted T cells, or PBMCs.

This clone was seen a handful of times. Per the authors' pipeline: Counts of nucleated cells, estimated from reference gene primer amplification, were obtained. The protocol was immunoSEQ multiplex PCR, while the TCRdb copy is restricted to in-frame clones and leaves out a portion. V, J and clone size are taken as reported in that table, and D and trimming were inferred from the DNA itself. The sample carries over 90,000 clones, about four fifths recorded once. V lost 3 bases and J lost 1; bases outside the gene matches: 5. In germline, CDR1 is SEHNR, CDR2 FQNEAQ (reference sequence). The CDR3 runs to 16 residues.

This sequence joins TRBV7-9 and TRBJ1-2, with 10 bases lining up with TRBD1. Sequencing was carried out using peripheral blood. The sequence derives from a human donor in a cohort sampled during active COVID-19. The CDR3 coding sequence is TGTGCCAGCAGCTTGCAGACAGGGGGCGTTAACTATGGCTACACCTTC. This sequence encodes CASSLQTGGVNYGYTF.